A selection of T cell receptor beta chains follows, all from one sample in a study of tissue T cells after allogeneic stem cell transplantation. Assay used: immunoSEQ multiplex PCR; TCRdb lists only in-frame clones, some missing. This table has several thousand clones, over 65% appearing once. The source was left colon tissue, collected at autopsy. These TCRs come from a male patient aged 60 or over with steroid-refractory graft-versus-host disease after an allogeneic stem cell transplant. Some T cells may originate from the graft donor. Each CDR3 is given with its conserved first and last residue. The D gene is left open where the match is weak. Expanded clones get a size class; other rows say once, few or many, or leave the size out.

clone size: .; J gene: TRBJ2-1; D gene: TRBD2; V gene: TRBV5-4; CDR3 protein: CASSPKAGGSYNEQFF; CDR3 DNA: TGTGCCAGCAGCCCCAAAGCGGGAGGCTCCTACAATGAGCAGTTCTTC
clone size: .; J gene: TRBJ2-1; D gene: TRBD1; V gene: TRBV2; CDR3 protein: CASSVVRDRGYNEQFF; CDR3 DNA: TGTGCCAGCAGTGTTGTTCGGGACAGGGGGTACAATGAGCAGTTCTTC
clone size: .; J gene: TRBJ1-2; D gene: TRBD1; V gene: TRBV5-5; CDR3 protein: CASRNRAGTGDQVHGYTF; CDR3 DNA: TGTGCCAGCAGAAACCGAGCCGGGACAGGGGATCAGGTCCATGGCTACACCTTC
clone size: .; J gene: TRBJ1-1; D gene: TRBD1; V gene: TRBV4-3; CDR3 protein: CASSQETGGVGAFF; CDR3 DNA: TGCGCCAGCAGCCAAGAGACAGGGGGAGTTGGGGCTTTCTTT
clone size: .; J gene: TRBJ1-5; D gene: .; V gene: TRBV27; CDR3 protein: CASSPRSFNQPQHF; CDR3 DNA: TGTGCCAGCAGTCCTCGATCGTTCAATCAGCCCCAGCATTTT
clone size: .; J gene: TRBJ1-3; D gene: .; V gene: TRBV15; CDR3 protein: CATSRPGVWGSGNTIYF; CDR3 DNA: TGTGCCACCAGCAGACCAGGTGTTTGGGGCTCTGGAAACACCATATATTTT
clone size: .; J gene: TRBJ2-5; D gene: .; V gene: TRBV3-1/TRBV3-2; CDR3 protein: CASSQDATEETQYF; CDR3 DNA: TGTGCCAGCAGCCAAGATGCTACAGAAGAGACCCAGTACTTC
clone size: .; J gene: TRBJ1-2; D gene: TRBD1; V gene: TRBV6-5; CDR3 protein: CASRGTGSLSYGYTF; CDR3 DNA: TGTGCCAGCAGGGGGACAGGGAGTCTAAGCTATGGCTACACCTTC
clone size: .; J gene: TRBJ2-3; D gene: .; V gene: TRBV19; CDR3 protein: CASSMWPGTDTQYF; CDR3 DNA: TGTGCCAGTAGTATGTGGCCTGGCACAGATACGCAGTATTTT
clone size: .; J gene: TRBJ2-7; D gene: .; V gene: TRBV19; CDR3 protein: CASSISNEGGTEVPYEQYF; CDR3 DNA: TGTGCCAGTAGTATATCTAACGAGGGGGGGACCGAGGTACCCTACGAGCAGTACTTC
clone size: few; J gene: TRBJ2-2; D gene: TRBD2; V gene: TRBV2; CDR3 protein: CASSASGGPNTGELFF; CDR3 DNA: TGTGCCAGCAGCGCTAGCGGGGGCCCAAACACCGGGGAGCTGTTTTTT
clone size: .; J gene: TRBJ1-3; D gene: TRBD1; V gene: TRBV5-1; CDR3 protein: CASSFLSGQESGNTIYF; CDR3 DNA: TGCGCCAGCAGTTTTCTCTCGGGACAGGAGTCAGGAAACACCATATATTTT
clone size: .; J gene: TRBJ1-2; D gene: TRBD1; V gene: TRBV7-2; CDR3 protein: CASSWDREGSYGYTF; CDR3 DNA: TGTGCCAGCAGCTGGGACAGGGAGGGCTCCTATGGCTACACCTTC
clone size: .; J gene: TRBJ1-2; D gene: TRBD1; V gene: TRBV19; CDR3 protein: CASRGGQGIMGYTF; CDR3 DNA: TGTGCCAGCCGGGGGGGACAGGGGATAATGGGCTACACCTTC
clone size: .; J gene: TRBJ1-2; D gene: .; V gene: TRBV15; CDR3 protein: CATRHRAYGYTF; CDR3 DNA: TGTGCCACCAGACACCGCGCGTATGGCTACACCTTC
clone size: once; J gene: TRBJ1-5; D gene: .; V gene: TRBV30; CDR3 protein: CAWSAGPVGRPQHF; CDR3 DNA: TGTGCCTGGAGTGCGGGCCCCGTCGGGCGGCCCCAGCATTTT
clone size: .; J gene: TRBJ1-1; D gene: .; V gene: TRBV7-2; CDR3 protein: CASSLSKENTEAFF; CDR3 DNA: TGTGCCAGCAGCTTATCAAAGGAGAACACTGAAGCTTTCTTT
clone size: .; J gene: TRBJ1-1; D gene: TRBD1; V gene: TRBV27; CDR3 protein: CASSLIVGDSEAFF; CDR3 DNA: TGTGCCAGCAGTTTAATCGTTGGGGACAGTGAGGCTTTCTTT
clone size: .; J gene: TRBJ2-3; D gene: TRBD2; V gene: TRBV7-2; CDR3 protein: CASSLSGGAPDTQYF; CDR3 DNA: TGTGCCAGCAGCTTAAGCGGGGGGGCCCCAGATACGCAGTATTTT
clone size: .; J gene: TRBJ2-2; D gene: .; V gene: TRBV5-4; CDR3 protein: CALGGLDTGELFF; CDR3 DNA: TGTGCCTTGGGGGGCTTGGACACCGGGGAGCTGTTTTTT
clone size: .; J gene: TRBJ2-7; D gene: .; V gene: TRBV5-6; CDR3 protein: CASSQGQSYEQYF; CDR3 DNA: TGTGCCAGCAGTCAGGGTCAATCCTACGAGCAGTACTTC
clone size: .; J gene: TRBJ1-2; D gene: .; V gene: TRBV6-5; CDR3 protein: CASTSGAELGYTF; CDR3 DNA: TGTGCCAGCACTTCCGGGGCAGAGTTAGGCTACACCTTC
clone size: .; J gene: TRBJ1-2; D gene: .; V gene: TRBV6-5; CDR3 protein: CASSYGAAGSYGYTF; CDR3 DNA: TGTGCCAGCAGTTACGGAGCGGCGGGATCCTATGGCTACACCTTC
clone size: .; J gene: TRBJ2-5; D gene: TRBD1; V gene: TRBV5-1; CDR3 protein: CASSPGQGEVETQYF; CDR3 DNA: TGCGCCAGCAGCCCCGGACAGGGGGAGGTAGAGACCCAGTACTTC
clone size: .; J gene: TRBJ1-5; D gene: .; V gene: TRBV7-2; CDR3 protein: CASSSGWGNQPQHF; CDR3 DNA: TGTGCCAGCAGCTCCGGGTGGGGCAATCAGCCCCAGCATTTT
clone size: .; J gene: TRBJ2-5; D gene: TRBD1; V gene: TRBV19; CDR3 protein: CATSTGEETQYF; CDR3 DNA: TGTGCCACCTCTACAGGGGAAGAGACCCAGTACTTC
clone size: .; J gene: TRBJ1-1; D gene: .; V gene: TRBV7-9; CDR3 protein: CASSFPLNTEAFF; CDR3 DNA: TGTGCCAGCAGCTTCCCCCTGAACACTGAAGCTTTCTTT
clone size: .; J gene: TRBJ2-3; D gene: TRBD1; V gene: TRBV9; CDR3 protein: CASRTGPTDTQYF; CDR3 DNA: TGTGCCAGCAGGACAGGGCCCACAGATACGCAGTATTTT
clone size: .; J gene: TRBJ1-1; D gene: TRBD1; V gene: TRBV24-1; CDR3 protein: CATSEDRGDKAFF; CDR3 DNA: TGTGCCACCAGTGAAGACAGGGGGGATAAAGCTTTCTTT
clone size: .; J gene: TRBJ1-1; D gene: .; V gene: TRBV3-1/TRBV3-2; CDR3 protein: CASSQTGNTEAFF; CDR3 DNA: TGTGCCAGCAGCCAAACGGGGAACACTGAAGCTTTCTTT
clone size: few; J gene: TRBJ1-2; D gene: TRBD1; V gene: TRBV6-2/TRBV6-3; CDR3 protein: CASSYPGTGGEGYTF; CDR3 DNA: TGTGCCAGCAGTTACCCCGGTACAGGGGGAGAGGGCTACACCTTC
clone size: few; J gene: TRBJ1-5; D gene: .; V gene: TRBV2; CDR3 protein: CASSPIGTDGLNQPQHF; CDR3 DNA: TGTGCCAGCAGTCCGATAGGGACGGACGGCCTCAATCAGCCCCAGCATTTT
clone size: .; J gene: TRBJ1-5; D gene: .; V gene: TRBV5-1; CDR3 protein: CASSSGWDGNQPQHF; CDR3 DNA: TGCGCCAGCAGCTCTGGGTGGGACGGCAATCAGCCCCAGCATTTT
clone size: .; J gene: TRBJ1-1; D gene: .; V gene: TRBV3-1/TRBV3-2; CDR3 protein: CASSLTGNTEAFF; CDR3 DNA: TGTGCCAGCAGCTTGACAGGGAACACTGAAGCTTTCTTT